This entry lists 16 T cell receptor beta chains sequenced from one sample in a study of cytomegalovirus exposure and HLA in healthy donors (TCRdb year 2017). Libraries were made using the immunoSEQ multiplex PCR assay. For the multiplex PCR, a mixture combining 60 forward primers for TCR Vbeta segments and 13 reverse primers for TCR Jbeta segments was used. TCRdb limited this immuneACCESS table to in-frame rearrangements with V and J called. A share of clones is missing; checked studies link under half to unresolved V genes, and the rest is unexplained. The table for this sample lists around 140,000 clones. 1.5% to 1.7% of the sample is held by the ten biggest clonotypes. The sample taken for sequencing was PBMCs. These receptors all stem from a woman in her thirties or forties in good health and CMV-seronegative.

V is TRBV7-9 and J is TRBJ2-1, with 8 nucleotides matching TRBD2. Germline assignment: CDR1 SEHNR and CDR2 FQNEAQ (reference sequence). Trimming took 5 bases from V and 10 from J; bases not matched to a gene: 16. The CDR3 is 16 residues long. The CDR3 here is CASSTGERGFFQEQFF. The CDR3 DNA reads as TGTGCCAGCAGCACCGGAGAGCGGGGGTTTTTTCAAGAGCAGTTCTTC.

The genes are TRBV10-3 and TRBJ1-5; possible D gene TRBD1, 5 bases. CDR1 and CDR2 from the germline V gene are ENHRY and SYGVKD. There are 13 residues in the CDR3. Trimming left V 7 bases short and J 2 bases short, with 9 bases between. CDR3 protein: CAITRGGNQPQHF. The CDR3 bases are TGTGCCATCACCCGGGGGGGCAATCAGCCCCAGCATTTT.

This sequence joins TRBV7-9 and TRBJ1-2, with a possible D match to TRBD1 (6 bases). Germline V CDR1 and CDR2: SEHNR, FQNEAQ (reference sequence). The CDR3 length is 15 residues. Trimming stripped 4 bases from V and 4 bases from J, with 16 bases between. The CDR3 bases are TGTGCCAGCAGCTCCTTACAGGGCAGTGGCTATGGCTACACCTTC. This sequence encodes CASSSLQGSGYGYTF.

This rearrangement joins TRBV28 to TRBJ2-5, with 8 bases identical to TRBD1. The germline V gene encodes CDR1 MDHEN and CDR2 SYDVKM. CDR3 length: 15 amino acids. Trimming at V came to 6 bases and at J to 3 bases, leaving 9 bases not matched to a gene. The CDR3 loop reads CASRTQGGLEETQYF. CDR3 sequence (DNA): TGTGCCAGCAGAACACAGGGGGGCCTGGAAGAGACCCAGTACTTC.

V and J are TRBV7-3 and TRBJ2-5, with D unresolved. Trimming removed 8 bases from V and 4 bases from J, with 14 bases in between. Per germline, CDR1 SGHTA and CDR2 FQGTGA. This CDR3 is 13 amino acids long. CDR3 protein: CASGSNLGETQYF. Here the CDR3 DNA reads TGTGCCAGCGGCTCCAATCTAGGAGAGACCCAGTACTTC. Based on the CDR3 plus reference TRBV7-3 and TRBJ2-5, the full variable domain is GAGVSQTPSNKVTEKGKYVELRCDPISGHTALYWYRQSLGQGPEFLIYFQGTGAADDSGLPNDRFFAVRPEGSVSTLKIQRTERGDSAVYLCASGSNLGETQYFGPGTRLLVL.

Notes on this clone: One junction end disagrees with the germline gene, perhaps due to a read error. This rearrangement joins TRBV7-9 to TRBJ2-2; 9 nucleotides align to TRBD2. Germline V gives CDR1 SEHNR, CDR2 FQNEAQ (reference sequence). The CDR3 sequence is 16 residues long. The DNA of the CDR3 is TGTGCCAGCAGCCTTCTAGCGGGGTTTAACACCGGGAAGCTGTTTTTT. Encoded protein: CASSLLAGFNTGKLFF.

With regard to this clone: At the DNA level, this CDR3 is encoded by other sequences in the same sample as well. V is TRBV28 and J is TRBJ2-3, with a possible D match to TRBD2 (6 bases). The CDR3 sequence is 15 residues long. CDR1 and CDR2 (germline): MDHEN, SYDVKM. The ends were cut back, 2 bases at V and 1 base at J, with 10 bases in the middle. The DNA for the CDR3 is TGTGCCAGCAGTTTACCACTAGCTGGCACAGATACGCAGTATTTT. Its protein is CASSLPLAGTDTQYF.

The CDR3 DNA is TGTGCCAGCAGCCCAAGGACAGGGGATAATTCACCCCTCCACTTT. This encodes CASSPRTGDNSPLHF. The chain carries TRBV7-9 and TRBJ1-6; TRBD1 matches 9 bases. Trimming cost V 5 bases and J 5 bases; bases outside gene matches: 4. Germline V gene sequence: CDR1 SEHNR, CDR2 FQNEAQ (reference sequence). The length of the CDR3 is 15 residues. Together with reference TRBV7-9 and TRBJ1-6, the CDR3 gives the full variable domain: DTGVSQNPRHKITKRGQNVTFRCDPISEHNRLYWYRQTLGQGPEFLTYFQNEAQLEKSRLLSDRFSAERPKGSFSTLEIQRTEQGDSAMYLCASSPRTGDNSPLHFGNGTRLTVT.

The CDR3 loop reads CASSPQDRLNEKLFF. CDR3 DNA sequence: TGCGCCAGCAGCCCCCAGGACAGACTAAATGAAAAACTGTTTTTT. The chain links TRBV10-2 to TRBJ1-4; a possible D gene is TRBD1 (6 bases). The CDR3 is 15 amino acids. Trimming pared 6 bases from V and 5 bases from J, leaving 16 bases between. From germline, CDR1 is WSHSY and CDR2 SAAADI.

The chain joins TRBV5-1 to TRBJ1-1, with D possibly TRBD1 on 6 matching bases. The CDR3 has 13 residues. Trimming took 2 bases from V and 9 from J, leaving 14 bases between them. CDR1 SGHRS and CDR2 YFSETQ come from the germline V gene. CDR3 protein: CASSFDNQGQAFF. The CDR3 DNA reads as TGCGCCAGCAGCTTCGATAACCAGGGGCAAGCTTTCTTT.

As to this clone: An end of the junction does not agree with germline; a read error may underlie this. This rearrangement joins TRBV9 to TRBJ2-7; a possible D gene is TRBD2 (5 bases). This CDR3 region has 14 residues. Germline V gene data show CDR1 as SGDLS and CDR2 as YYNGEE. The CDR3 is CASSPRVGQYEQHF. CDR3 bases: TGTGCCAGCAGCCCGCGGGTGGGTCAGTACGAGCAGCACTTC.

This rearrangement joins TRBV10-3 to TRBJ2-7; possible D gene TRBD1, 6 bases. Trimming took 7 bases from V and 4 from J, leaving 11 bases between them. Germline CDR1 reads ENHRY; CDR2 reads SYGVKD. The length of the CDR3 is 12 residues. In DNA form, the CDR3 reads TGTGCCATCATGGACAGCAAATACGAGCAGTACTTC. The encoded protein is CAIMDSKYEQYF.

This chain uses TRBV7-6 with TRBJ1-2, with D maybe TRBD1 (6 bases). The CDR3 consists of 14 residues. Per germline, CDR1 SGHVS and CDR2 FNYEAQ. Trimming removed 4 bases from V and 7 bases from J, with 16 bases in between. The CDR3 DNA reads TGTGCCAGCAGCTCTATAACAGGGCCGGGTGGCTACACCTTC. Amino acids: CASSSITGPGGYTF.

J is TRBJ2-2 and V is TRBV5-8; TRBD2 matches at 14 bases. The CDR3 is 16 residues long. Germline lookup yields CDR1 SGHTS and CDR2 YDEGEE. V lost 2 bases and J lost 5; bases outside the gene matches: 2. The CDR3 sequence is CASSFRTSGGTGELFF. CDR3 sequence (DNA): TGTGCCAGCAGCTTCAGGACTAGCGGGGGGACCGGGGAGCTGTTTTTT.

The gene calls are TRBV7-9 and TRBJ2-3; D is undetermined. Germline CDR1 SEHNR, CDR2 FQNEAQ (reference sequence). Trimming stripped 2 bases from V and 1 base from J, with 13 bases between. The CDR3 runs 16 residues. The DNA for the CDR3 is TGTGCCAGCAGCTTAAAAACAGTCCCGGGCACAGATACGCAGTATTTT. It encodes CASSLKTVPGTDTQYF.

J is TRBJ2-5 and V is TRBV5-8; 8 bases line up with TRBD1. Germline V lookup: CDR1 SGHTS, CDR2 YDEGEE. V was pared by 4 bases and J by 3 bases, with 5 bases of the junction left unmatched. This CDR3 contains 14 residues. The CDR3 DNA sequence: TGTGCCAGCAGCCTCAGGGGGCGCGAAGAGACCCAGTACTTC. Translating it yields CASSLRGREETQYF.